This TCR beta chain was sequenced in a study of blood T cell repertoires in COVID-19. J lost 0 bases, V lost 2 bases, and 16 bases had no gene match. In germline, CDR1 is GTSNPN, CDR2 SVGIG (reference sequence). CDR3 length: 19 residues. The method was immunoSEQ multiplex PCR; TCRdb's version includes in-frame clones alone and lacks a portion of them. The table records 150,000 to 200,000 clones, 77% of them present only once. Sequencing was carried out using peripheral blood. V is TRBV30 and J is TRBJ1-5; 7 positions agree with TRBD1. This receptor was obtained from a man between 65 and 85 years old with acute or convalescent COVID-19. The CDR3 sequence is CAWSRKLHRDRYSNQPQHF. CDR3 nucleotide sequence: TGTGCCTGGAGTCGGAAACTCCACCGGGACAGATATAGCAATCAGCCCCAGCATTTT.